The clone carrying this T cell receptor beta chain came up once. What it recognizes is unknown. Primers for the PCR totalled 60 Vbeta and 13 Jbeta. Assay: immunoSEQ multiplex PCR; the TCRdb copy retains only in-frame clones and omits some. The sample includes 160,000 or so clones, approximately 86% of them seen just once. J was trimmed by 2 bases and V by 4 bases; bases with no gene match: 0. Germline CDR1 and CDR2: MNHNS and SASEGT. CDR3 length: 14 residues. This sample is drawn from a study of cytomegalovirus exposure and HLA in healthy donors. General study points: Segments of the TCR beta V type were, in most cases, productive about 90% or about 30% of the time in an earlier analysis.

This receptor was taken from a woman aged 50 to 60 in good health and CMV-seropositive. This chain uses TRBV6-1 with TRBJ2-7; 12 bases map to TRBD1. Specimen: PBMCs. The CDR3 loop is CASSGDRGPYEQYF. The CDR3 coding sequence is TGTGCCAGCAGTGGGGACAGGGGGCCCTACGAGCAGTACTTC.